These 12 T cell receptor beta chains share one sample of origin, sequenced in a study of CD8 T cells in ankylosing spondylitis (dated by TCRdb to 2015 to 2018). Libraries were built with 5' RACE. The sequencer was an Illumina HiSeq 2500. The public reads were reanalyzed by TCRdb: fastp trimming at Q25, MiXCR alignment, in-frame beta chains only. Here each entry gathers all rows of one CDR3 protein and keeps the most common genes and DNA. Present in this sample are more than 150,000 distinct CDR3 sequences, more than 10% of which were seen just once. More than 15% of the sample lies in the top ten. Input material: blood, either unsorted or a sorted T cell fraction (not recorded which). The receptors were sampled from a male donor with ankylosing spondylitis or in good health (not recorded which).

The sample holds a few counts of this clonotype. V usage is TRBV15 and J usage is TRBJ2-7; D is perhaps TRBD1 (6 bases). V was cut by 9 bases and J by 5 bases, with 14 bases left in between. The CDR3 is 12 residues long. Germline loops: CDR1 LNHNV, CDR2 YYDKDF (reference sequence). The CDR3 protein is CATRDTSNEQYF. The CDR3 nucleotides are TGTGCCACGAGGGACACCTCGAACGAGCAGTACTTC.

This CDR3 reads CASSLWVGGDEQYF. In DNA, the CDR3 is TGTGCCAGCAGTTTATGGGTAGGGGGCGACGAGCAGTACTTC. The chain links TRBV27 to TRBJ2-7, with 7 bases identical to TRBD1. The ends lost 1 base at V and 5 bases at J; junction bases unmatched: 5. The CDR3 covers 14 residues. CDR1 and CDR2 from the germline V gene are MNHEY and SMNVEV (reference sequence).

V usage is TRBV9 and J usage is TRBJ2-1; 13 bases match TRBD2. Germline CDR1 is SGDLS and CDR2 is YYNGEE. The CDR3 totals 18 residues. J lost 2 bases, V lost 3 bases, and 8 bases had no gene match. The CDR3 loop is CASSAGLAGVTAYNEQFF. The CDR3 coding sequence is TGTGCCAGCAGCGCCGGACTAGCGGGAGTTACTGCCTACAATGAGCAGTTCTTC.

This clonotype was detected only a few times. V gene TRBV5-1 combines with J gene TRBJ2-2, with a weak D call TRBD2 (6 bases). The CDR3 is 16 amino acids. In germline, CDR1 is SGHRS, CDR2 YFSETQ. Trimming cost V 4 bases and J 0 bases, with 13 bases left between them. DNA of the CDR3: TGCGCCAGCAGCGCCCTCGGGACTTCGAACACCGGGGAGCTGTTTTTT. It is translated as CASSALGTSNTGELFF.

The chain couples TRBV7-9 to TRBJ1-1; D gene unclear. The V gene lost 4 bases and the J gene lost 7 bases, with 7 bases spanning the gap. This CDR3 is 11 amino acids long. From germline, CDR1 is SEHNR and CDR2 FQNEAQ (reference sequence). CDR3 loop: CASSSLSEAFF. For the CDR3, the DNA is TGTGCCAGCAGCTCGCTTAGTGAAGCTTTCTTT.

This clonotype was found many times. The chain employs TRBV12-3 or TRBV12-4 and TRBJ2-7; no firm D call. The V and J ends lost 3 bases and 2 bases respectively, with 5 bases between them. This CDR3 spans 12 amino acids. Written as DNA, the CDR3 is TGTGCCAGCAGTTTTACCACCTACGAGCAGTACTTC. This sequence encodes CASSFTTYEQYF.

This clonotype was counted only a few times. V gene TRBV7-2 combines with J gene TRBJ1-2; D is undetermined. The V and J ends lost 3 bases and 4 bases respectively, with 15 bases between them. In germline, CDR1 is SGHTA, CDR2 FQGNSA. There are 15 residues in the CDR3. The CDR3 DNA sequence: TGTGCCAGCAGCTTCGACGGCCTCGTCTCCTATGGCTACACCTTC. Its protein product is CASSFDGLVSYGYTF.

The chain combines TRBV9 with TRBJ2-3; 14 bases line up with TRBD2. From germline, CDR1 is SGDLS and CDR2 YYNGEE. J lost 3 bases, V lost 2 bases, and 5 bases had no gene match. The CDR3 loop spans 17 amino acids. The CDR3 DNA follows: TGTGCCAGCAGCGTGGGGGGACTAGCGGGAGTAACAGATACGCAGTATTTT. Translated, it gives CASSVGGLAGVTDTQYF.

The chain links TRBV5-1 to TRBJ2-7; D may match TRBD1 or TRBD2 (5 bases each). Germline V gene sequence: CDR1 SGHRS, CDR2 YFSETQ. This CDR3 contains 14 residues. The V gene lost 4 bases and the J gene lost 3 bases, with 14 bases spanning the gap. The CDR3 DNA reads as TGCGCCAGCAGCACGAGGGGTTTGAGCTACGAGCAGTACTTC. It is translated as CASSTRGLSYEQYF.

The gene calls are TRBV30 and TRBJ1-1; no firm D call. Germline CDR1 GTSNPN, CDR2 SVGIG (reference sequence). V was shortened by 2 bases and J by 3 bases, with 10 bases between the two germline ends. There are 13 residues in the CDR3. This CDR3 is CAWSWGIHTEAFF. The CDR3 DNA is TGTGCCTGGAGTTGGGGTATTCACACTGAAGCTTTCTTT. The full variable domain, with the rest looked up from reference TRBV30 and TRBJ1-1, is SQTIHQWPATLVQPVGSPLSLECTVEGTSNPNLYWYRQAAGRGLQLLFYSVGIGQISSEVPQNLSASRPQDRQFILSSKKLLLSDSGFYLCAWSWGIHTEAFFGQGTRLTVV.

This clonotype occurred many times. The V gene is TRBV9, the J gene TRBJ2-7, with TRBD1 identical over 7 bases. The CDR3 is 16 amino acids. J lost 2 bases, V lost 0 bases, and 8 bases had no gene match. Germline CDR1 SGDLS, CDR2 YYNGEE. The CDR3 DNA reads as TGTGCCAGCAGCGTAGCTCAGTACAGGGGAACCTACGAGCAGTACTTC. Protein product: CASSVAQYRGTYEQYF.

This clonotype was counted ten times or more. V gene TRBV12-3 or TRBV12-4 combines with J gene TRBJ2-5; D is unresolved. The CDR3 covers 11 residues. Trimming pared 8 bases from V and 0 bases from J, leaving 4 bases between. The CDR3 DNA follows: TGTGCCAGCTCCTACCAAGAGACCCAGTACTTC. Protein product: CASSYQETQYF.